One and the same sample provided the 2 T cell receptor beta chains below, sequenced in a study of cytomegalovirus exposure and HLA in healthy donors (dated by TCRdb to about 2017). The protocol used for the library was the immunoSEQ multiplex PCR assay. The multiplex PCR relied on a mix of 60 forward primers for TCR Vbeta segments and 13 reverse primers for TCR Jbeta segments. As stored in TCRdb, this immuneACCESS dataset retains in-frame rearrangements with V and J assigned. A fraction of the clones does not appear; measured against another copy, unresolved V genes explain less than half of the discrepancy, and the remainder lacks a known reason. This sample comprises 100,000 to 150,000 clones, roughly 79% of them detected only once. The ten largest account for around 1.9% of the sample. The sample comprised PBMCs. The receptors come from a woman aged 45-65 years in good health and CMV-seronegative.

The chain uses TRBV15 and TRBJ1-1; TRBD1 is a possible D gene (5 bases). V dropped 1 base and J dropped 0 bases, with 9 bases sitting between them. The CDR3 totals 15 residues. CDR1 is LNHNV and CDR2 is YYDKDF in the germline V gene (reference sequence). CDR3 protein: CATSRGAGMNTEAFF. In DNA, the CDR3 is TGTGCCACCAGCAGAGGAGCAGGGATGAACACTGAAGCTTTCTTT.

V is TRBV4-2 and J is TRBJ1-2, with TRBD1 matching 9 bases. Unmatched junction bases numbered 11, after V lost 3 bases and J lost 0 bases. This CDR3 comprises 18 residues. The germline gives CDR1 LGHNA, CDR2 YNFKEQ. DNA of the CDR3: TGTGCCAGCAGCCAGCCTGGGGGACAGGGAAAGGCTAACTATGGCTACACCTTC. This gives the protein CASSQPGGQGKANYGYTF.